This T cell receptor beta chain was profiled in a study of OX40 agonist ivuxolimab in advanced cancers. Study overall: Three individuals attained partial responses, comprising one hepatocellular carcinoma case and two cutaneous melanoma cases.

Germline CDR1 SQVTM, CDR2 ANQGSEA. Trimming took off 3 bases at V and 2 bases at J, with 20 bases between the two ends. This CDR3 contains 16 residues. Profiling relied on immunoSEQ multiplex PCR, and the TCRdb table lists in-frame clones only, not all of them. The sample comprises roughly 11,000 clones, around 74% of which are singletons, and about 29% rests with the top ten. General study results and limits: The average count of expanded clones was higher among CD8+ T cells than among CD4+.

Turning to this clone: Its antigen remains unknown.

This chain links TRBV29-1 with TRBJ2-7; perhaps D is TRBD1 or TRBD2 (5 bases each). The TCR comes from an adult with an advanced solid tumor such as melanoma, head and neck, liver or kidney cancer. The starting material was CD4+ or CD8+ T cells sorted from blood, obtained in a trial of the OX40 agonist ivuxolimab. The CDR3 DNA reads TGCAGCGTTGAGTTGAGGGGAACGGGTCCCCCCTACGAGCAGTACTTC. Translating it yields CSVELRGTGPPYEQYF.